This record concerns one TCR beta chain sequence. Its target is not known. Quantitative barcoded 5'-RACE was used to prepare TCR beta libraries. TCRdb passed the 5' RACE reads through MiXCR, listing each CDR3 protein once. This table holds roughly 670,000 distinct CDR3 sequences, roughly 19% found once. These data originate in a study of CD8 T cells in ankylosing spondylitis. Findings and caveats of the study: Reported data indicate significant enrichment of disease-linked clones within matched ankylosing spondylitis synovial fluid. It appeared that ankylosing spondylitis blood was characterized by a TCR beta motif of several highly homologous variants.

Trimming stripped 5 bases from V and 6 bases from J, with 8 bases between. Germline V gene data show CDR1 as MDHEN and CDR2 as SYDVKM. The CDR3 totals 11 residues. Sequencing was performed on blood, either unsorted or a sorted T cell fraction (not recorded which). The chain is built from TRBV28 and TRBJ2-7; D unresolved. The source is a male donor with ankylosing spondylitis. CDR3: CASSIGPEQYF. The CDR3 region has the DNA TGTGCCAGCAGTATTGGGCCCGAGCAGTACTTC.